The rows below give T cell receptor beta chains drawn from one sample of a study of type 1 regulatory T cells. TCRdb redid the calling of the reads with MiXCR, one entry per CDR3 protein. The sample contains approximately 90,000 distinct CDR3 sequences, roughly 31% of which appear only once. Sequenced input: CD4+ T cells, either the whole sample or a sorted fraction (not recorded which). Receptor source: a human donor in good health. Both conserved end residues are part of each CDR3. A D gene is named only where the DNA matches it firmly. Size is omitted from some rows. Given values are once, few, many or a class for expanded clones.

DNA: TGCAGTGCTAGGGGGAGGCTCTACGAGCAGTACTTC
CDR3: CSARGRLYEQYF
V: TRBV20-1
D: NA
size: few
J: TRBJ2-7

DNA: TGTGCCAGCAGAGGGACAGGGACTACTGAAGCTTTCTTT
CDR3: CASRGTGTTEAFF
V: TRBV9
D: TRBD1
size: NA
J: TRBJ1-1

DNA: TGCAGTGCTAGAGAGGGCAGGGGAAGGAGCCAGCCCCAGCATTTT
CDR3: CSAREGRGRSQPQHF
V: TRBV20-1
D: NA
size: NA
J: TRBJ1-5

DNA: TGTGCCAGCAGTTATAATCCTTCCGACAGGAATCTATACGAGCAGTACTTC
CDR3: CASSYNPSDRNLYEQYF
V: TRBV6-2/TRBV6-3
D: NA
size: NA
J: TRBJ2-7

DNA: TGTGCCAGCAGCAACCGGGACAGGGGACGCGAGCAGTACTTC
CDR3: CASSNRDRGREQYF
V: TRBV13
D: TRBD1
size: few
J: TRBJ2-7

DNA: TGTGCCAGCAGCCAAGAGACAGGGTCCTACGAGCAGTACTTC
CDR3: CASSQETGSYEQYF
V: TRBV3-1
D: TRBD1
size: NA
J: TRBJ2-7

DNA: TGCAGCGCCGCTAGCGGAGAAGCCTACGAGCAGTACTTC
CDR3: CSAASGEAYEQYF
V: TRBV29-1
D: TRBD2
size: NA
J: TRBJ2-7

DNA: TGTGCCAGCAGTCTCCTCCGACAGAATAATGAAAAACTGTTTTTT
CDR3: CASSLLRQNNEKLFF
V: TRBV12-3/TRBV12-4
D: NA
size: NA
J: TRBJ1-4

DNA: TGCGCCAGCGTACCCCGGAGTGAGCAGTTCTTC
CDR3: CASVPRSEQFF
V: TRBV5-1
D: NA
size: NA
J: TRBJ2-1

DNA: TGTGCCAGCAGCTTAGGGACTAGCGGCAATGTGCAGTTCTTC
CDR3: CASSLGTSGNVQFF
V: TRBV7-6
D: TRBD2
size: NA
J: TRBJ2-1

DNA: TGTGCCAGCAGCCGATCCGGGTTTTACGAGCAGTACTTC
CDR3: CASSRSGFYEQYF
V: TRBV6-6
D: NA
size: NA
J: TRBJ2-7

DNA: TGCAGCAAAGCTGAGTACAATGAGCAGTTCTTC
CDR3: CSKAEYNEQFF
V: TRBV29-1
D: NA
size: few
J: TRBJ2-1

DNA: TGTGCCAGCAGTGAAATGAGACAGAGTTTCTATGGCTACACCTTC
CDR3: CASSEMRQSFYGYTF
V: TRBV2
D: NA
size: NA
J: TRBJ1-2

DNA: TGTGCCTGGAGTGCGACATCTACTAACTATGGCTACACCTTC
CDR3: CAWSATSTNYGYTF
V: TRBV30
D: NA
size: few
J: TRBJ1-2

DNA: TGCGCCAGCAGCTTGGTCGGGGGTGGGGCCTACGAGCAGTACTTC
CDR3: CASSLVGGGAYEQYF
V: TRBV5-1
D: NA
size: once
J: TRBJ2-7

DNA: TGTGCCAGCAGGGAGGGACTAGCGGGGACCACAGATACGCAGTATTTT
CDR3: CASREGLAGTTDTQYF
V: TRBV5-4
D: TRBD2
size: NA
J: TRBJ2-3

DNA: TGCAGTACACCGGGTAGCGGGAGTTGGACAGATACGCAGTATTTT
CDR3: CSTPGSGSWTDTQYF
V: TRBV20-1
D: TRBD2
size: few
J: TRBJ2-3

DNA: TGTGCCAGCAGCAGAAGACAGCAGAGCTCCTACAATGAGCAGTTCTTC
CDR3: CASSRRQQSSYNEQFF
V: TRBV11-2
D: NA
size: NA
J: TRBJ2-1

DNA: TGTGCCAGCAGCGAGGCGGGGCCTTTTGGCTACACCTTC
CDR3: CASSEAGPFGYTF
V: TRBV11-2
D: NA
size: NA
J: TRBJ1-2

DNA: TGTGTCAGCAGTCGCCCGGGACAGGGGCGGAATGGCTACACCTTC
CDR3: CVSSRPGQGRNGYTF
V: TRBV12-3/TRBV12-4
D: TRBD1
size: once
J: TRBJ1-2

DNA: TGTGCCAGCAGCTCGCTCGTCTCTGGAAACACCATATATTTT
CDR3: CASSSLVSGNTIYF
V: TRBV7-2
D: NA
size: few
J: TRBJ1-3

DNA: TGCGCCAGCAGCGGGGCGGAACCTTGGGGCCACCAAGAGACCCAGTACTTC
CDR3: CASSGAEPWGHQETQYF
V: TRBV5-1
D: NA
size: NA
J: TRBJ2-5

DNA: TGCAGTGCTAGAGATCTAGCGGGAACGGAAGATACGCAGTATTTT
CDR3: CSARDLAGTEDTQYF
V: TRBV20-1
D: TRBD2
size: NA
J: TRBJ2-3

DNA: TGTGCCAGCAGCGTGGGGACTCGTACTAGCACAGATACGCAGTATTTT
CDR3: CASSVGTRTSTDTQYF
V: TRBV9
D: NA
size: NA
J: TRBJ2-3

DNA: TGCGCCAGCAGCTTGGGAGTAGAGACCCAGTACTTC
CDR3: CASSLGVETQYF
V: TRBV5-1
D: NA
size: NA
J: TRBJ2-5

DNA: TGTGCCAGCACTTTGGTCGGCTCCTACAATGAGCAGTTCTTC
CDR3: CASTLVGSYNEQFF
V: TRBV28
D: NA
size: NA
J: TRBJ2-1

DNA: TGCAGTGCTAGAAAGACAGAACAGAACACTGAAGCTTTCTTT
CDR3: CSARKTEQNTEAFF
V: TRBV20-1
D: NA
size: NA
J: TRBJ1-1

DNA: TGCGCCAGCAGCCAGAGGGCTGGGGGATCTAGCACAGATACGCAGTATTTT
CDR3: CASSQRAGGSSTDTQYF
V: TRBV4-1
D: NA
size: NA
J: TRBJ2-3